The rows below give T cell receptor beta chains drawn from one sample of a study of cytomegalovirus exposure and HLA in healthy donors. Here immunoSEQ multiplex PCR was the method, and the copy in TCRdb shows in-frame clones only, minus some. The sample has roughly 100,000 clones; approximately 66% are singletons. Sequencing was performed on PBMCs. The source is a woman in her forties or fifties in good health and CMV-seronegative. The CDR3 runs from the conserved cysteine through the conserved F or W. The order of the fields is D gene, clone size, V gene, J gene, CDR3 DNA, CDR3 protein. D genes are given only for firm matches. The size field is filled for only some rows; it gives once, few, many or a size class.

D: NA
size: NA
V: TRBV6-5
J: TRBJ1-2
DNA: TGTGCCAGCAGTTACAGTGTGGGCGTCTATGGCTACACCTTC
CDR3: CASSYSVGVYGYTF

D: NA
size: NA
V: TRBV11-3
J: TRBJ2-1
DNA: TGTGCCAGCAGCGTATACAGTGGCACCGGTGAGCAGTTCTTC
CDR3: CASSVYSGTGEQFF

D: NA
size: NA
V: TRBV29-1
J: TRBJ1-1
DNA: TGCAGCGTTGAAAGTGCCTGGGGCGCTGAAGCTTTCTTT
CDR3: CSVESAWGAEAFF

D: TRBD2
size: once
V: TRBV4-2
J: TRBJ2-7
DNA: TGTGCCAGCAGCCAAGATACGGGGGGTTCCTACGAGCAGTACTTC
CDR3: CASSQDTGGSYEQYF

D: NA
size: NA
V: TRBV5-1
J: TRBJ1-1
DNA: TGCGCCAGCAGCTTGGCTGGGGCAGGGTACGGCACTGAAGCTTTCTTT
CDR3: CASSLAGAGYGTEAFF

D: TRBD1
size: NA
V: TRBV18
J: TRBJ1-2
DNA: TGTGCCAGCTCCTACGATGTGACAGGGCACGGCTACACCTTC
CDR3: CASSYDVTGHGYTF

D: TRBD2
size: NA
V: TRBV10-2
J: TRBJ2-1
DNA: TGCGCCACCGCGACTAGCGGGGGGGTCAATGAGCAGTTCTTC
CDR3: CATATSGGVNEQFF

D: TRBD1
size: NA
V: TRBV11-2
J: TRBJ2-3
DNA: TGTGCCAGCAGCTCAACAGGGGCAGGGCGGATCACAGATACGCAGTATTTT
CDR3: CASSSTGAGRITDTQYF

D: NA
size: NA
V: TRBV7-9
J: TRBJ2-2
DNA: TGTGCCAGAAAGGGGGACCCCAGCACCGGGGAGCTGTTTTTT
CDR3: CARKGDPSTGELFF

D: NA
size: NA
V: TRBV7-2
J: TRBJ2-7
DNA: TGTGCCAGCAGTAACCTAGCGTGGTCCTACGAGCAGTACTTC
CDR3: CASSNLAWSYEQYF

D: TRBD1
size: few
V: TRBV5-5
J: TRBJ1-1
DNA: TGTGCCAGCAGCAACACGGGACAGGGAAATGGGGAAGCTTTCTTT
CDR3: CASSNTGQGNGEAFF